This is a list of T cell receptor beta chains from one sample in a study of cytomegalovirus exposure and HLA in healthy donors. Libraries were prepared by immunoSEQ multiplex PCR; TCRdb keeps only in-frame clonotypes and omits some of them. The sample has under 150,000 clones; around 10% are singletons. Sequencing input: PBMCs. The receptors were sampled from a woman in her 40s in good health and CMV-seropositive. Both conserved end residues are part of each CDR3.

>TRBV14|14
CASSPETGEGEQYF
>TRBV2|14
CASSYFRGNEKLFF
>TRBV11-3|16
CASSAGLTGSTDTQYF
>TRBV7-8|13
CASSSDRGQGYTF
>TRBV7-9|16
CASSPGLAGGTDTQYF
>TRBV29-1|15
CSAETSGGSYNEQFF
>TRBV6-6|13
CASSYGTLPEQFF
>TRBV7-9|14
CASSLATGYNEQFF
>TRBV19|13
CASREQGVDTQYF
>TRBV4-1|15
CASSQGPTVNYGYTF
>TRBV9|13
CASSPGWSEKLFF
>TRBV6-5|14
CASRQGDFRETQYF
>TRBV28|15
CASSTQGAEESEAFF
>TRBV5-1|14
CASSLGDSTYEQYF
>TRBV6-1|14
CASSRQGEGETQYF
>TRBV5-1|15
CASSLPGPLNTEAFF
>TRBV4-2|16
CASSQDQDSTGYGYTF
>TRBV7-8|14
CASSPDLGNYGYTF
>TRBV18|16
CASSPKAGGITDTQYF
>TRBV2|14
CASSEYGAGSEAFF
>TRBV5-8|15
CASSLYRGSNTEAFF
>TRBV18|12
CASSPDRGEAFF
>TRBV7-2|17
CASSPGRTSGSTDTQYF
>TRBV5-6|15
CASSLPWTGSNEQFF
>TRBV7-9|14
CASSLDRAPYGYTF
>TRBV6-1|15
CASRDRSYSNQPQHF
>TRBV2|14
CASRPGQGTGEAFF
>TRBV5-6|14
CASSFYRGTYEQYF
>TRBV19|13
CASSLARGDTQYF
>TRBV10-3|13
CAISEDRAYGYTF
>TRBV7-9|13
CASSLIDSYEQYF
>TRBV19|13
CASRDGTNYGYTF
>TRBV15|15
CATSRGQVGANVLTF